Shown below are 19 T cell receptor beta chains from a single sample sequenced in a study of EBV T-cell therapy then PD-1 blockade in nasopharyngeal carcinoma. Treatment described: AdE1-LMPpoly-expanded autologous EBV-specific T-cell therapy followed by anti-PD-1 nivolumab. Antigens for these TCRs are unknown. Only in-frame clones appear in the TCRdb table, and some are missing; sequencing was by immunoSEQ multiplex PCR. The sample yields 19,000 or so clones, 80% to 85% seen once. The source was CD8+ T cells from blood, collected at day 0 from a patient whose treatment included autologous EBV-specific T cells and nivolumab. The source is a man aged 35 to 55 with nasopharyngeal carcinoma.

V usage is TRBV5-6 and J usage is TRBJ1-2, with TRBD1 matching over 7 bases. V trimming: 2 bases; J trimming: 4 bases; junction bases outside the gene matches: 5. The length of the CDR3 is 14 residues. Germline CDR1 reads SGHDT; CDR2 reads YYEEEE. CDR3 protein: CASSFDRAGYGYTF. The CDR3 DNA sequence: TGTGCCAGCAGCTTCGACAGGGCGGGCTATGGCTACACCTTC.

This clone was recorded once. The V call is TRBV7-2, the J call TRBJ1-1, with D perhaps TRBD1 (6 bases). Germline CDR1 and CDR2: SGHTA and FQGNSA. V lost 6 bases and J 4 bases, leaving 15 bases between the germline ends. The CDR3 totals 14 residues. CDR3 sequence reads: CASRGRGTGTEAFF. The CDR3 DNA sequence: TGTGCCAGCAGAGGCAGGGGCACTGGCACTGAAGCTTTCTTT.

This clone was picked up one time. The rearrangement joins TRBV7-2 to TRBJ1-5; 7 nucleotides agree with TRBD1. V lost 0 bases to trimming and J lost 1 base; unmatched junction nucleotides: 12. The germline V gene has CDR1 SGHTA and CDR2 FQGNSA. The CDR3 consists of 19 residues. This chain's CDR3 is CASSLAAAGGLRSNQPQHF. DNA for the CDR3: TGTGCCAGCAGCTTAGCCGCGGCAGGGGGTTTGAGGAGCAATCAGCCCCAGCATTTT. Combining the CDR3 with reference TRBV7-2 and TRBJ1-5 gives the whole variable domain GAGVSQSPSNKVTEKGKDVELRCDPISGHTALYWYRQSLGQGLEFLIYFQGNSAPDKSGLPSDRFSAERTGGSVSTLTIQRTQQEDSAVYLCASSLAAAGGLRSNQPQHFGDGTRLSIL.

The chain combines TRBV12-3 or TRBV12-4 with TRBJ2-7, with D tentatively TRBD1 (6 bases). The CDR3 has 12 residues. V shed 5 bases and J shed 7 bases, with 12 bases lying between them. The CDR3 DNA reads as TGTGCCAGCAGTACGACAGGCCAAGAGCAGTACTTC. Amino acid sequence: CASSTTGQEQYF.

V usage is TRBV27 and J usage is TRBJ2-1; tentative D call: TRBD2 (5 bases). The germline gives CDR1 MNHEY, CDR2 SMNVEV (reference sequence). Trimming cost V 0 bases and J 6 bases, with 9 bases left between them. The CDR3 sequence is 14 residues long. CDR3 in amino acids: CASSLSDSANEQFF. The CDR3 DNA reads TGTGCCAGCAGTTTATCGGACTCCGCCAATGAGCAGTTCTTC.

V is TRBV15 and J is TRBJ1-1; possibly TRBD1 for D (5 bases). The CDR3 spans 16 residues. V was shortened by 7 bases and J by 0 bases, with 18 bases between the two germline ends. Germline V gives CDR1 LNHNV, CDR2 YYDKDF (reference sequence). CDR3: CATTPYIGALNTEAFF. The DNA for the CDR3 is TGTGCCACCACCCCATACATAGGGGCATTGAACACTGAAGCTTTCTTT. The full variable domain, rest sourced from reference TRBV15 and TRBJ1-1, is DAMVIQNPRYQVTQFGKPVTLSCSQTLNHNVMYWYQQKSSQAPKLLFHYYDKDFNNEADTPDNFQSRRPNTSFCFLDIRSPGLGDTAMYLCATTPYIGALNTEAFFGQGTRLTVV.

The CDR3 spells CASSRTSGPYEQYF. CDR3 DNA sequence: TGCGCCAGCAGCAGAACTAGCGGCCCCTACGAGCAGTACTTC. The rearrangement joins TRBV5-1 to TRBJ2-7, with TRBD2 matching 8 bases. This CDR3 is 14 amino acids long. Germline-derived CDR1 and CDR2 are SGHRS and YFSETQ. Unmatched junction bases numbered 5, after V lost 4 bases and J lost 2 bases.

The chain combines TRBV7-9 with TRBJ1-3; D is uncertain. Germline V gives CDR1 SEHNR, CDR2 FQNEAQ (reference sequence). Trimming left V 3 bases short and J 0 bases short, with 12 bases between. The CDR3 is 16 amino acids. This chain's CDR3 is CASSFSPWSSGNTIYF. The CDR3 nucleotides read TGTGCCAGCAGCTTCTCCCCCTGGAGCTCTGGAAACACCATATATTTT. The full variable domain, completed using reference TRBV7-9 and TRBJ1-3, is DTGVSQNPRHKITKRGQNVTFRCDPISEHNRLYWYRQTLGQGPEFLTYFQNEAQLEKSRLLSDRFSAERPKGSFSTLEIQRTEQGDSAMYLCASSFSPWSSGNTIYFGEGSWLTVV.

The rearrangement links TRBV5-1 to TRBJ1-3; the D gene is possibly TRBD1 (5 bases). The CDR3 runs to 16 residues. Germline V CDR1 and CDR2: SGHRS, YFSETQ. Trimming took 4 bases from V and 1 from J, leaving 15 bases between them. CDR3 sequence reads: CASSPLGGVSGNTIYF. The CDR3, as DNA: TGCGCCAGCAGCCCGCTTGGGGGAGTATCTGGAAACACCATATATTTT.

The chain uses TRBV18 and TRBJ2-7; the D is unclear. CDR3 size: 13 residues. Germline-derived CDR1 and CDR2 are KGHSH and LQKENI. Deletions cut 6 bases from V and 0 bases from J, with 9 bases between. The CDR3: CASSHSSSYEQYF. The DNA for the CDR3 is TGTGCCAGCTCGCACAGTAGCTCCTACGAGCAGTACTTC.

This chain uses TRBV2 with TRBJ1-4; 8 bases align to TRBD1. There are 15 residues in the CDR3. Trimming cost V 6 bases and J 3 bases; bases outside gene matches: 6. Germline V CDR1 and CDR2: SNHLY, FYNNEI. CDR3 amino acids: CASRDRASPNEKLFF. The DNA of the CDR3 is TGTGCCAGCAGGGACAGGGCATCGCCTAATGAAAAACTGTTTTTT.

The CDR3 nucleotides read TGTGCCAGCACTAGCGGAGAAGGCTCCTACAATGAGCAGTTCTTC. This codes for CASTSGEGSYNEQFF. The chain recombines TRBV2 with TRBJ2-1; 7 nucleotides match TRBD2. The germline V gene has CDR1 SNHLY and CDR2 FYNNEI. The CDR3 spans 15 residues. V lost 7 bases and J lost 0; bases outside the gene matches: 6.

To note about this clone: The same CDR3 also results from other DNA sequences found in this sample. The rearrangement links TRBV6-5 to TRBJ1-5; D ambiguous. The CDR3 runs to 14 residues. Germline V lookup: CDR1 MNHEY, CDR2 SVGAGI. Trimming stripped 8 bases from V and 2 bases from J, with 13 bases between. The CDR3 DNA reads TGTGCCAGCCGCCGGACGGGCCGCAATCAGCCCCAGCATTTT. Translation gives CASRRTGRNQPQHF.

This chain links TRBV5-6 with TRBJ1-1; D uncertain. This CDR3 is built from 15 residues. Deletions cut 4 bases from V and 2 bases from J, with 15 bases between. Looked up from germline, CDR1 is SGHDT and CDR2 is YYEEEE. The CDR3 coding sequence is TGTGCCAGCAGCCTTTTCGGGCACTCTAACACTGAAGCTTTCTTT. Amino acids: CASSLFGHSNTEAFF.

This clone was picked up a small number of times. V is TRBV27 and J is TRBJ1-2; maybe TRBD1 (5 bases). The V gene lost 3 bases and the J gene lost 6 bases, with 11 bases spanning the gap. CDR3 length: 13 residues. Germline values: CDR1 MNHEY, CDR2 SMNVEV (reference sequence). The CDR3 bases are TGTGCCAGCAGTTTCTGGCAGGGTGATGGCTACACCTTC. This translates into CASSFWQGDGYTF.

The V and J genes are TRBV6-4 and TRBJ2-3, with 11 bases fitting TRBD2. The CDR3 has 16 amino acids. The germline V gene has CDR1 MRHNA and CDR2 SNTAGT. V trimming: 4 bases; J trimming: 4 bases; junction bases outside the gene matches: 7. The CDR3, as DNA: TGTGCCAGCAGTGCGGCTAGCGGGGGGATGGCAGATACGCAGTATTTT. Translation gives CASSAASGGMADTQYF.

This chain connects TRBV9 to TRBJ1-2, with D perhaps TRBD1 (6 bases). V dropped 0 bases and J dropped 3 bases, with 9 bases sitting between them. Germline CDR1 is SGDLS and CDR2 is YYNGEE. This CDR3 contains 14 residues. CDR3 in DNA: TGTGCCAGCAGCGTAGGACAGGCTCACTATGGCTACACCTTC. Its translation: CASSVGQAHYGYTF.

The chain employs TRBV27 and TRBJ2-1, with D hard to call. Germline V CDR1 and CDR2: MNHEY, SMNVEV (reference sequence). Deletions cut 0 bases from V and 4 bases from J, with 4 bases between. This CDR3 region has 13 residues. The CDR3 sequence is CASSLSEYNEQFF. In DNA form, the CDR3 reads TGTGCCAGCAGTTTATCGGAATACAATGAGCAGTTCTTC.

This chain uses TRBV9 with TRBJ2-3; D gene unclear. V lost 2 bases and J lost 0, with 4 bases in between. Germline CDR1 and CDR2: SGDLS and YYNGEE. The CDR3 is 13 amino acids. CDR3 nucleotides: TGTGCCAGCAGCGTCATAAGCACAGATACGCAGTATTTT. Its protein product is CASSVISTDTQYF. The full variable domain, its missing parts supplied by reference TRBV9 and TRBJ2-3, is DSGVTQTPKHLITATGQRVTLRCSPRSGDLSVYWYQQSLDQGLQFLIQYYNGEERAKGNILERFSAQQFPDLHSELNLSSLELGDSALYFCASSVISTDTQYFGPGTRLTVL.